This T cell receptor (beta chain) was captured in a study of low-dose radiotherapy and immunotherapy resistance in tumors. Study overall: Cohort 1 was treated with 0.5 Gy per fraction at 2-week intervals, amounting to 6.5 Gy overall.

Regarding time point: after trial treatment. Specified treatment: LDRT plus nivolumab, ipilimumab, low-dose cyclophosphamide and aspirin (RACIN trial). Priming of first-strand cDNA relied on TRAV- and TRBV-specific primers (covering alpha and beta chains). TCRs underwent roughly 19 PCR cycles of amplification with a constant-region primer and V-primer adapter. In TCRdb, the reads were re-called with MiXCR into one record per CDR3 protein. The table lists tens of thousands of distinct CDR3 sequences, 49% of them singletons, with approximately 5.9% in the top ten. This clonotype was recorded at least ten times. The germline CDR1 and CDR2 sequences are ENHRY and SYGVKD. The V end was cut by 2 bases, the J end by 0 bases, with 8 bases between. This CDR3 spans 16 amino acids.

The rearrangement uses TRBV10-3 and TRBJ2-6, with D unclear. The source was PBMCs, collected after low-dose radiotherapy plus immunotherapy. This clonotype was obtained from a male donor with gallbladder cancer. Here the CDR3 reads CAISELRDSGANVLTF. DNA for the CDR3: TGTGCCATCAGTGAGCTGAGAGACTCTGGGGCCAACGTCCTGACTTTC.